A selection of T cell receptor beta chains follows, all from one sample in a study of blood T cell repertoires in COVID-19. Only in-frame clones appear in the TCRdb table, and some are missing; sequencing was by immunoSEQ multiplex PCR. Of fewer than 50,000 clones in the sample, 70% to 90% were seen once. Input material: peripheral blood. All receptors come from a man between 60 and 75 years old with COVID-19, enrolled during active disease. CDR3s include the opening cysteine and the closing phenylalanine or tryptophan. The order of the fields is clone size, J gene, CDR3 length, D gene, V gene, CDR3 DNA, CDR3 protein. A D gene is named only where the DNA matches it firmly. Part of the rows lack a size; the others show once, few, many or a class for expanded clones.

NA,TRBJ2-2,12,NA,TRBV7-2,TGTGCCAGCAGCTTTCAGACCGGGGAGCTGTTTTTT,CASSFQTGELFF
NA,TRBJ2-7,17,TRBD2,TRBV6-2/TRBV6-3,TGTGCCAGCAGTTACGATCTCCGGGAGGGGAGCTCCTACGAGCAGTACTTC,CASSYDLREGSSYEQYF
NA,TRBJ2-7,18,TRBD2,TRBV19,TGTGCCAGTAGTATTCGGGCTAGCGGGAGTTCCTATCTGTACGAGCAGTACTTC,CASSIRASGSSYLYEQYF
NA,TRBJ1-1,14,NA,TRBV7-9,TGTGCCAGCAGCCCGACGACAGCGAACACTGAAGCTTTCTTT,CASSPTTANTEAFF
NA,TRBJ1-1,15,NA,TRBV9,TGTGCCAGCAGCGTAGCCGGTGTACAGATCACTGAAGCTTTCTTT,CASSVAGVQITEAFF
NA,TRBJ2-7,15,NA,TRBV4-2,TGTGCCAGCAGCCAAGATCATGGCAGGGCCTACGAGCAGTACTTC,CASSQDHGRAYEQYF
NA,TRBJ1-1,12,TRBD1,TRBV18,TGTGCCAGCTCACGGGACAGGGAAAGAGCTTTCTTT,CASSRDRERAFF
NA,TRBJ2-1,17,TRBD2,TRBV28,TGTGCCAGCAGTTATCTAGCGGGAGGGCCCTCTAGCAATGAGCAGTTCTTC,CASSYLAGGPSSNEQFF
NA,TRBJ2-1,18,TRBD2,TRBV7-2,TGTGCCAGCAGCCGCTTGGTTACGAGGCTAGCGGGGTACAATGAGCAGTTCTTC,CASSRLVTRLAGYNEQFF
NA,TRBJ2-2,14,NA,TRBV10-3,TGTGTCATTCGACTGAACGCGAACACCGGGGAGCTGTTTTTT,CVIRLNANTGELFF
once,TRBJ2-3,15,NA,TRBV27,TGTGCCAGCAGTTTTGCGGGGACTGGCACAGATACGCAGTATTTT,CASSFAGTGTDTQYF
NA,TRBJ2-7,15,NA,TRBV5-4,TGTGCCAGCAGCTACGGCTGGGCGGGCCCCTACGAGCAGTACTTC,CASSYGWAGPYEQYF
NA,TRBJ2-7,13,NA,TRBV10-2,TGCGCCAGCAGTGAGCAGGGGGGCTACGAGCAGTACTTC,CASSEQGGYEQYF
once,TRBJ1-4,14,NA,TRBV6-5,TGTGCCAGCAGCTACAGCCCAACTAATGAAAAACTGTTTTTT,CASSYSPTNEKLFF
once,TRBJ1-2,14,TRBD1,TRBV27,TGTGCCAGCAGTCCCCGGGACAGGGGCTATGGCTACACCTTC,CASSPRDRGYGYTF
once,TRBJ1-5,12,NA,TRBV6-6,TGTGCCAGCTGCGCGGGGAATCAGCCCCAGCATTTT,CASCAGNQPQHF
NA,TRBJ1-1,13,NA,TRBV28,TGTGCTATCTTACTTCAGGGGAACACTGAAGCTTTCTTT,CAILLQGNTEAFF
NA,TRBJ1-2,14,NA,TRBV2,TGTGCCAGCAGGAAGGGGCAGGGTGACTATGGCTACACCTTC,CASRKGQGDYGYTF
NA,TRBJ2-7,13,NA,TRBV18,TGTGCCAGCTCACCACCTAGCTCCAAAGAGCAGTACTTC,CASSPPSSKEQYF
NA,TRBJ2-3,17,TRBD2,TRBV18,TGTGCCAGCTCACCCAGACTAGCGGGGAGTGTAACAGATACGCAGTATTTT,CASSPRLAGSVTDTQYF
NA,TRBJ2-1,15,TRBD2,TRBV4-1,TGCGCCAGCAGCACCCGGGGAGGGGTGTGGGGTGAGCAGTTCTTC,CASSTRGGVWGEQFF
few,TRBJ1-5,13,TRBD1,TRBV20-1,TGCAGTGCTAGTCAGGGGGTCAATCAGCCCCAGCATTTT,CSASQGVNQPQHF
once,TRBJ2-5,10,NA,TRBV20-1,TGCAGTGCTGAGCAAGAGACCCAGTACTTC,CSAEQETQYF
NA,TRBJ1-1,15,TRBD1,TRBV27,TGTGCCAGCAGTTTATCCCAGGGGGGGAACACTGAAGCTTTCTTT,CASSLSQGGNTEAFF
NA,TRBJ1-2,12,TRBD1,TRBV28,TGTGCCAGCCTTAGACAGGGTCTTGATTACACCTTC,CASLRQGLDYTF
NA,TRBJ1-3,16,NA,TRBV24-1,TGTGCCACCAGCCCCGGTGGACAGTCCTCTGGAAACACCATATATTTT,CATSPGGQSSGNTIYF
NA,TRBJ2-3,13,TRBD2,TRBV12-3/TRBV12-4,TGTGCCAGCAGTTTGGGGGGGTTCGGTACGCAGTATTTT,CASSLGGFGTQYF
NA,TRBJ2-7,13,NA,TRBV7-9,TGTGCCAGCAGCTCCAGGGGTCCCTACGAGCAGTACTTC,CASSSRGPYEQYF
few,TRBJ1-2,13,NA,TRBV2,TGTGCCAGCAGTGAAAATCCGACACGTGGCTACACCTTC,CASSENPTRGYTF
NA,TRBJ2-3,15,NA,TRBV6-5,TGTGCCAGCAGGACCACTTCCGGCAGGGCAGATACGCAGTATTTT,CASRTTSGRADTQYF
NA,TRBJ2-1,11,NA,TRBV30,TGTGCCTGGAGTGCAACCGGGGAGCAGTTCTTC,CAWSATGEQFF
NA,TRBJ2-5,13,NA,TRBV7-2,TGTGCCAGCAGCGCGGACAGAAAAGAGACCCAGTACTTC,CASSADRKETQYF
NA,TRBJ1-5,16,TRBD1,TRBV28,TGTGCCAGCAGTTTACCAGGGGGCTATAGCAATCAGCCCCAGCATTTT,CASSLPGGYSNQPQHF
NA,TRBJ2-2,17,TRBD2,TRBV10-1,TGCGCCAGCAGTGAGTCTAGCGGGAGGGTTGACACCGGGGAGCTGTTTTTT,CASSESSGRVDTGELFF
NA,TRBJ1-6,13,NA,TRBV2,TGTGCCAGCAGGATGAGGGTTTCATCACCCCTCCACTTT,CASRMRVSSPLHF
NA,TRBJ1-3,14,TRBD1,TRBV29-1,TGCAGCGTTGGCTCCACAGGGGTCGGAAACACCATATATTTT,CSVGSTGVGNTIYF
NA,TRBJ2-1,17,NA,TRBV3-1/TRBV3-2,TGTGCCAGCAGCCAAGGCGGGACTCCCTTAAGTATTCAGAAGCAGTTCTTC,CASSQGGTPLSIQKQFF
once,TRBJ2-1,15,NA,TRBV30,TGTGCCTGGAGGGCGGGTAGCGCGATCTACAATGAGCAGTTCTTC,CAWRAGSAIYNEQFF
few,TRBJ2-7,13,NA,TRBV5-4,TGTGCCAGCAGCTTCGACAAATCCTACGAGCAGTACTTC,CASSFDKSYEQYF
once,TRBJ1-5,15,TRBD1,TRBV30,TGTGCCTGGAGTGAGGACAGGGGGGCCAATCAGCCCCAGCATTTT,CAWSEDRGANQPQHF
NA,TRBJ2-7,12,NA,TRBV12-3/TRBV12-4,TGTGCCAGCAGTTTAAAGACTCACGAGCAGTACTTC,CASSLKTHEQYF
NA,TRBJ2-5,16,TRBD1,TRBV3-1/TRBV3-2,TGTGCCAGCAGCCAAGATCCGGGACAGGGTTTCGAGACCCAGTACTTC,CASSQDPGQGFETQYF
once,TRBJ2-1,18,TRBD2,TRBV11-3,TGTGCCAGCAGCTTACAGGGACTAGCGGGCCCCCCCTACAATGAGCAGTTCTTC,CASSLQGLAGPPYNEQFF
NA,TRBJ2-1,16,NA,TRBV19,TGTGCCAGTAGTCTTCATAACGCCGGGGGAGGCAATGAGCAGTTCTTC,CASSLHNAGGGNEQFF
few,TRBJ1-1,14,TRBD1,TRBV6-5,TGTGCCAGCAGTTACCGACAGGGGAGCACTGAAGCTTTCTTT,CASSYRQGSTEAFF
NA,TRBJ2-2,17,TRBD2,TRBV6-2/TRBV6-3,TGTGCCAGCAGTTCCGCGGGAGGCCCTAGGGGCACCGGGGAGCTGTTTTTT,CASSSAGGPRGTGELFF
NA,TRBJ2-4,16,NA,TRBV5-1,TGCGCCAGCAGCCCTCCACTCGCCCTAGCCAAAAACATTCAGTACTTC,CASSPPLALAKNIQYF
NA,TRBJ2-1,16,TRBD2,TRBV30,TGTGCCTGGAGTGTTCTTACTAGCGGGAGGTCATCAGAGCAGTTCTTC,CAWSVLTSGRSSEQFF